One sample yielded the 5 T cell receptor beta chains listed below, sequenced in a study of blood T cell repertoires in COVID-19. Sequenced by immunoSEQ multiplex PCR; TCRdb stores in-frame clones only, minus some. The sample holds around 250,000 clones, approximately 85% seen once. Sequencing input: PBMCs or T cells enriched from blood (not recorded which). These receptor sequences come from a woman in her forties or fifties who had recovered from COVID-19.

The chain joins TRBV5-6 to TRBJ2-7, with a tentative D call TRBD1 (6 bases). This CDR3 has 15 amino acids. The V and J ends lost 0 bases and 3 bases respectively, with 13 bases between them. Germline CDR1 is SGHDT and CDR2 is YYEEEE. CDR3: CASSLVNRESYEQYF. CDR3 sequence (DNA): TGTGCCAGCAGCTTGGTAAACAGGGAGAGCTACGAGCAGTACTTC.

The genes are TRBV29-1 and TRBJ2-7; D ambiguous. Trimming took 0 bases from V and 4 from J, leaving 10 bases between them. The CDR3 runs to 13 residues. CDR1 and CDR2 (germline): SQVTM, ANQGSEA. The CDR3 sequence is CSVEDQVGYEQYF. CDR3 in DNA: TGCAGCGTTGAAGATCAGGTTGGATACGAGCAGTACTTC.

The chain is built from TRBV7-9 and TRBJ1-4; D not certain. V lost 0 bases, J lost 8 bases, and 13 bases lay in between. The germline gives CDR1 SEHNR, CDR2 FQNEAQ (reference sequence). The CDR3 spans 15 residues. CDR3 amino acids: CASSLALGSGEKLFF. CDR3 DNA: TGTGCCAGCAGCTTAGCGCTGGGTTCAGGCGAAAAACTGTTTTTT.

The chain's CDR3 is CASRWGPNQPQHF. CDR3 DNA sequence: TGTGCCAGCAGGTGGGGGCCTAATCAGCCCCAGCATTTT. The rearrangement uses TRBV28 and TRBJ1-5, with D possibly being TRBD1 (6 bases). The CDR3 sequence is 13 residues long. The germline V and J ends were trimmed by 6 bases and 4 bases, with 10 bases remaining between them. Germline CDR1 MDHEN, CDR2 SYDVKM.

The chain joins TRBV5-1 to TRBJ2-7; TRBD2 might be the D (5 bases). The germline V and J ends were trimmed by 0 bases and 3 bases, with 10 bases remaining between them. The CDR3 is 14 amino acids. Germline values: CDR1 SGHRS, CDR2 YFSETQ. CDR3 region: CASSLEAARYEQYF. DNA of the CDR3: TGCGCCAGCAGCTTGGAAGCGGCGCGCTACGAGCAGTACTTC.